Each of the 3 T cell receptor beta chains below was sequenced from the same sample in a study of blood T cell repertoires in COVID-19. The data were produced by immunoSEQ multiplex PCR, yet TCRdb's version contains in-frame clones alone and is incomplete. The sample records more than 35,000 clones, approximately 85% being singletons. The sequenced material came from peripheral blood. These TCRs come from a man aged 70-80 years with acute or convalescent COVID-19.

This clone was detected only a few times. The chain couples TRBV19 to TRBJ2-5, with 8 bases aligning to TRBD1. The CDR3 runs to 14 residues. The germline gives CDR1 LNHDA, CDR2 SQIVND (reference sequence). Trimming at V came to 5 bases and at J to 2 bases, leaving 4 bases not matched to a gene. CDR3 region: CASSVQGGQETQYF. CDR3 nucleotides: TGTGCCAGTAGTGTACAGGGGGGACAAGAGACCCAGTACTTC. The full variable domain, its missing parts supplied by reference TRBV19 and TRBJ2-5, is DGGITQSPKYLFRKEGQNVTLSCEQNLNHDAMYWYRQDPGQGLRLIYYSQIVNDFQKGDIAEGYSVSREKKESFPLTVTSAQKNPTAFYLCASSVQGGQETQYFGPGTRLLVL.

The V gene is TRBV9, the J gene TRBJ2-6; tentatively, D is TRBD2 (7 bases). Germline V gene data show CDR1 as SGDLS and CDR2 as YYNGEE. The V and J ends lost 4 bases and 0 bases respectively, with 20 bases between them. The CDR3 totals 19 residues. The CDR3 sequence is CASSLLPGGSSSGANVLTF. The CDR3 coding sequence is TGTGCCAGCAGCCTCCTCCCGGGGGGCAGCAGCTCTGGGGCCAACGTCCTGACTTTC.

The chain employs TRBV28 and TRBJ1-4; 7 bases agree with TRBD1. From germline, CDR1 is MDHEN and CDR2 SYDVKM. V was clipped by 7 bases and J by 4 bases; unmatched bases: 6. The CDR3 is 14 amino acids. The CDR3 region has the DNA TGTGCCAGCATAGGGACAGCTTTTAATGAAAAACTGTTTTTT. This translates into CASIGTAFNEKLFF.